These 14 T cell receptor beta chains share one sample of origin, sequenced in a study of T cell repertoires in cytomegalovirus infection. TCRdb passed the reads through MiXCR, listing each CDR3 protein once. The data contain about 330,000 distinct CDR3 sequences, approximately 30% of them seen just once; the ten biggest clones take up approximately 13%. Their antigen targets remain unknown. The source was cultured PBMCs, collected from culture after CMV antigen stimulation. The receptors shown here come from a human donor in good health (CMV status not recorded). Some clones in this sample may be carry-over from other donors' samples.

This chain uses TRBV5-1 with TRBJ2-2, with TRBD1 identical over 7 bases. The CDR3 totals 17 residues. Losses at the gene ends were 4 bases for V and 1 base for J; bases not matched to a gene: 10. The V gene's germline CDR1 is SGHRS and CDR2 YFSETQ. The DNA for the CDR3 is TGCGCCAGCAGCCTGTTGCCGACAGGGCAGAACACCGGGGAGCTGTTTTTT. Its translation is CASSLLPTGQNTGELFF.

This clonotype was seen more than once but under ten times. V gene TRBV7-2 combines with J gene TRBJ1-5; 9 nucleotides agree with TRBD1. Germline lookup yields CDR1 SGHTA and CDR2 FQGNSA. The V gene end was trimmed by 5 bases and the J gene end by 0 bases; junction bases not matched to a gene: 5. The CDR3 totals 16 residues. The chain's CDR3 is CASSPQGAGSNQPQHF. The CDR3 region has the DNA TGTGCCAGCAGCCCACAGGGGGCGGGTAGCAATCAGCCCCAGCATTTT.

This clonotype has just a few counts. The chain couples TRBV7-2 to TRBJ2-1, with 11 positions matching TRBD2. The CDR3 loop spans 16 amino acids. V shed 1 base and J 7 bases; nucleotides not matched to a gene: 6. Looked up from germline, CDR1 is SGHTA and CDR2 is FQGNSA. DNA for the CDR3: TGTGCCAGCAGCTTAGTAGTCCTAGCGGGAGGTAATGAGCAGTTCTTC. The encoded protein is CASSLVVLAGGNEQFF.

The genes are TRBV6-6 and TRBJ2-7; no definite D call. The CDR3 is made up of 13 amino acids. Between the trimmed V and J ends, which lost 2 bases and 1 base, there was a span of 6 bases. Germline CDR1 reads MNHNY; CDR2 reads SVGAGI (reference sequence). Here the CDR3 reads CASSYVGSYEQYF. CDR3 nucleotides: TGTGCCAGCAGTTACGTAGGTTCCTACGAGCAGTACTTC.

The chain uses TRBV7-3 and TRBJ2-3, with TRBD1 identical over 9 bases. This CDR3 comprises 16 residues. In germline, CDR1 is SGHTA, CDR2 FQGTGA. V gave up 4 bases and J gave up 3 bases; unmatched junction bases: 8. The CDR3 DNA follows: TGTGCCAGCAGCTCAACAGGGGGCCTAGGTACAGATACGCAGTATTTT. Amino acid sequence: CASSSTGGLGTDTQYF.

This clonotype was detected a few times. The gene calls are TRBV11-2 and TRBJ1-2; D gene ambiguous. V was shortened by 6 bases and J by 1 base, with 9 bases between the two germline ends. The CDR3 totals 13 residues. The V gene's germline CDR1 is SGHAT and CDR2 FQNNGV. The CDR3 here is CASRSTVNYGYTF. The DNA of the CDR3 is TGTGCCAGCAGATCCACAGTTAACTATGGCTACACCTTC.

This chain joins TRBV12-3 or TRBV12-4 and TRBJ2-1, with TRBD1 identical over 7 bases. The CDR3 loop spans 14 amino acids. V was clipped by 10 bases and J by 4 bases; unmatched bases: 10. The CDR3 DNA sequence: TGTGCCACCTCTCAGGGGGAGAGTTACAATGAGCAGTTCTTC. Translating it yields CATSQGESYNEQFF.

The gene calls are TRBV27 and TRBJ1-4; D call uncertain. Trimming removed 3 bases from V and 6 bases from J, with 8 bases in between. Germline-derived CDR1 and CDR2 are MNHEY and SMNVEV (reference sequence). The CDR3 runs to 13 residues. The CDR3 reads CASSFERDEKLFF. The CDR3 nucleotides are TGTGCCAGCAGTTTCGAAAGGGATGAAAAACTGTTTTTT.

The table lists this clonotype with a few counts. This sequence joins TRBV20-1 and TRBJ2-7; D perhaps matches TRBD1 (5 bases). V lost 7 bases and J lost 0, with 13 bases in between. The CDR3 contains 13 residues. Per the germline V gene, CDR1 is DFQATT and CDR2 is SNEGSKA (reference sequence). CDR3 region: CSGRGGSSYEQYF. DNA for the CDR3: TGCAGTGGAAGGGGCGGATCCTCCTACGAGCAGTACTTC.

At least ten counts were recorded for this clonotype. The V and J genes are TRBV7-2 and TRBJ2-3; D is perhaps TRBD2 (5 bases). The CDR3 spans 14 residues. Germline lookup yields CDR1 SGHTA and CDR2 FQGNSA. The V end was cut by 0 bases, the J end by 6 bases, with 10 bases between. For the CDR3, the DNA is TGTGCCAGCAGCTTAGCGGGAGCAACGGATACGCAGTATTTT. It encodes CASSLAGATDTQYF.

A few counts support this clonotype. The chain couples TRBV10-3 to TRBJ1-1, with 7 bases matching TRBD1. The CDR3 runs to 13 residues. CDR1 and CDR2 (germline): ENHRY, SYGVKD. J gave up 4 bases and V 6 bases, and 5 bases lay outside the gene matches. The CDR3 bases are TGTGCCATCAGGGACAGGTCGAGCACTGAAGCTTTCTTT. It codes for CAIRDRSSTEAFF.

The V call is TRBV9, the J call TRBJ2-2; no clear D gene. CDR1 and CDR2 from the germline V gene are SGDLS and YYNGEE. The V end lost 0 bases, the J end lost 8 bases, and 14 bases lay between the germline ends. This CDR3 has 15 residues. This CDR3 is CASSVGTYGAGELFF. The DNA for the CDR3 is TGTGCCAGCAGCGTAGGGACCTACGGTGCGGGGGAGCTGTTTTTT.

This chain uses TRBV15 with TRBJ2-1; 12 positions agree with TRBD2. V lost 8 bases, J lost 4 bases, and 15 bases stayed unmatched. Per germline, CDR1 LNHNV and CDR2 YYDKDF (reference sequence). CDR3 size: 18 residues. The CDR3 loop reads CATETPGLAGGGYNEQFF. DNA for the CDR3: TGTGCCACCGAAACCCCGGGACTAGCGGGTGGCGGTTACAATGAGCAGTTCTTC. Full variable domain (rest looked up from reference TRBV15 and TRBJ2-1): DAMVIQNPRYQVTQFGKPVTLSCSQTLNHNVMYWYQQKSSQAPKLLFHYYDKDFNNEADTPDNFQSRRPNTSFCFLDIRSPGLGDTAMYLCATETPGLAGGGYNEQFFGPGTRLTVL.

The chain is built from TRBV7-2 and TRBJ2-7; 9 nucleotides agree with TRBD2. The length of the CDR3 is 16 residues. CDR1 is SGHTA and CDR2 is FQGNSA in the germline V gene. The trim removed 1 base at V and 0 bases at J, leaving 4 bases unmatched. CDR3: CASSLVASGISYEQYF. CDR3 DNA sequence: TGTGCCAGCAGCTTAGTGGCTAGCGGGATCTCCTACGAGCAGTACTTC. Together with reference TRBV7-2 and TRBJ2-7, the CDR3 gives the full variable domain: GAGVSQSPSNKVTEKGKDVELRCDPISGHTALYWYRQSLGQGLEFLIYFQGNSAPDKSGLPSDRFSAERTGGSVSTLTIQRTQQEDSAVYLCASSLVASGISYEQYFGPGTRLTVT.